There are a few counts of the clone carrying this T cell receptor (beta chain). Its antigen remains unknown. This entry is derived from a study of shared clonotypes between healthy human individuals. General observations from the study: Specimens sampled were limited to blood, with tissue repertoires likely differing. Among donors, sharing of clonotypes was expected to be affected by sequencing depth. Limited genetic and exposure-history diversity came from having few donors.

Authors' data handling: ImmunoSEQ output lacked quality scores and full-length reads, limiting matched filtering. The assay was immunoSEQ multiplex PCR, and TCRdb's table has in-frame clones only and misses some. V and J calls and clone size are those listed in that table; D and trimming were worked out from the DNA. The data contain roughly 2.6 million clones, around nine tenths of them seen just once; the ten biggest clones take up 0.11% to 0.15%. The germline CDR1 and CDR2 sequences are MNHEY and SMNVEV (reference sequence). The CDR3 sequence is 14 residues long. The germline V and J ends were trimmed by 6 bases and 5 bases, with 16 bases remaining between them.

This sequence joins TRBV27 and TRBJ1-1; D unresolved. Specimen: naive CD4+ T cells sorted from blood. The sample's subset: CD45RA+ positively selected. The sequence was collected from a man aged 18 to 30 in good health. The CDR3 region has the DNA TGTGCCAGCAGCGGCAGGCAGTGGAATACTGAAGCTTTCTTT. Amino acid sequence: CASSGRQWNTEAFF.